The 22 T cell receptor beta chains below come from one sample, sequenced in a study of regulatory T cells in long-lasting Graves disease. The time point is: newly diagnosed GD, antithyroid drugs for less than 3 months. TCR sequences were obtained from RNA taken from PBMCs. Sequencing libraries for TCR beta were prepared with iRepertoire HTBI primers and Arm-PCR of CDR3 regions. TCRdb re-called the multiplex PCR reads through MiXCR, storing one row per CDR3 protein. The data show hundreds of thousands of distinct CDR3 sequences, with 15% seen just once and over 7.5% held by the top ten. This sample was also put to use in a study of T cells in Graves' hyperthyroidism and ophthalmopathy.

Sequenced material: peripheral blood mononuclear cells (PBMCs), taken at new diagnosis, from a patient treated with antithyroid drugs. The receptors here all came from a woman in her thirties or forties with Graves disease.

The table lists this clonotype with many counts. In DNA form, the CDR3 reads TGTGCCAGCAGCGGAAGTAACTACAATGAGCAGTTCTTC. Its translation is CASSGSNYNEQFF. J is TRBJ2-1 and V is TRBV2; D is ambiguous. The CDR3 spans 13 residues. With 6 bases removed from V and 3 bases from J, the gap between germline ends came to 9 bases. CDR1 and CDR2 (germline): SNHLY, FYNNEI.

This clonotype was seen more than once but under ten times. Since the CDR3 does not end with the conserved phenylalanine or tryptophan, this likely comes from a read error. The CDR3 DNA is TGTGCCAGCAGCCACCTGACTAGCGGGAGATACAATGAGCAGTTCCTC. This translates into CASSHLTSGRYNEQFL. The gene calls are TRBV3-1 and TRBJ2-1, with 12 bases identical to TRBD2. V lost 3 bases to trimming and J lost 4 bases; unmatched junction nucleotides: 4. The CDR3 contains 16 residues. CDR1 LGHDT and CDR2 YNNKEL come from the germline V gene (reference sequence).

V gene TRBV18 combines with J gene TRBJ2-1; 7 nucleotides match TRBD2. Trimming took 0 bases from V and 4 from J; bases not matched to a gene: 6. Germline assignment: CDR1 KGHSH and CDR2 LQKENI. The CDR3 has 16 residues. CDR3 loop: CASSPPSAGVYNEQFF. The CDR3 DNA reads as TGTGCCAGCTCACCACCTTCTGCGGGAGTGTACAATGAGCAGTTCTTC.

This clonotype came up a few times. The chain couples TRBV19 to TRBJ1-3; D unresolved. Trimming removed 6 bases at V and 0 bases at J, with 12 bases between. This CDR3 contains 15 residues. Per germline, CDR1 LNHDA and CDR2 SQIVND (reference sequence). CDR3 residues: CASRARALSGNTIYF. CDR3 in DNA: TGTGCCAGTAGGGCCCGGGCCCTCTCTGGAAACACCATATATTTT.

This clonotype was observed a handful of times. The junction does not match germline at one end; this may be a read error. The V gene is TRBV24-1, the J gene TRBJ2-5; no clear D. The germline V gene has CDR1 KGHDR and CDR2 SFDVKD. This CDR3 comprises 12 residues. CDR3 DNA sequence: TGTGCCACCAGTGACTACCAGGAGACCCAGTACTTC. Translation: CATSDYQETQYF.

This clonotype has ten or more counts. The genes are TRBV19 and TRBJ1-5, with 12 bases that match TRBD1. V dropped 3 bases and J dropped 7; count of bases not matched to a gene: 7. The germline gives CDR1 LNHDA, CDR2 SQIVND (reference sequence). This CDR3 is 16 amino acids long. In DNA form, the CDR3 reads TGTGCCAGTAGTATCGGGGGGACAGGGGGCAGCCAGCCCCAGCATTTT. Protein product: CASSIGGTGGSQPQHF.

The table lists this clonotype with many counts. The DNA of the CDR3 is TGTGCCAGCAGTCCCACAGGGTCCGGGGCCAACGTCCTGACTTTC. It translates to CASSPTGSGANVLTF. The chain couples TRBV28 to TRBJ2-6, with D perhaps TRBD1 (6 bases). This CDR3 is 15 amino acids long. V lost 5 bases and J 4 bases, leaving 12 bases between the germline ends. Germline V gene sequence: CDR1 MDHEN, CDR2 SYDVKM.

In its sample, this clonotype was seen many times. This chain uses TRBV6-1 with TRBJ2-2; 7 positions agree with TRBD2. The CDR3 consists of 14 residues. V shed 6 bases, J shed 5 bases, and the junction held 6 bases outside the gene matches. Germline assignment: CDR1 MNHNS and CDR2 SASEGT. CDR3 DNA sequence: TGTGCCAGCAGCACGACTAGCTCTACCGGGGAGCTGTTTTTT. This codes for CASSTTSSTGELFF.

This clonotype appeared many times. The chain couples TRBV11-2 to TRBJ2-3; 10 bases are shared with TRBD2. CDR3 size: 16 residues. Germline values: CDR1 SGHAT, CDR2 FQNNGV. Germline trimming cut 5 bases from V and 0 bases from J; bases unmatched to any gene: 5. The CDR3: CASSPPGLASTDTQYF. The CDR3 DNA follows: TGTGCCAGCAGCCCCCCGGGACTAGCGAGCACAGATACGCAGTATTTT.

This clonotype was recorded at least ten times. The chain uses TRBV20-1 and TRBJ2-5; 8 bases fit TRBD2. The V segment lost 1 base and the J segment 5 bases; nucleotides outside the gene matches: 12. CDR1 is DFQATT, CDR2 SNEGSKA, per germline (reference sequence). This CDR3 is built from 16 residues. CDR3 in amino acids: CSARVKRGLPGETQYF. The CDR3 nucleotides read TGCAGTGCTAGAGTCAAGCGGGGGCTCCCCGGGGAGACCCAGTACTTC.

This clonotype showed up just a few times. This sequence joins TRBV19 and TRBJ2-7; 7 bases map to TRBD1. Per the germline V gene, CDR1 is LNHDA and CDR2 is SQIVND (reference sequence). Trimming removed 1 base from V and 7 bases from J; junction bases left unmatched: 7. The CDR3 runs 14 residues. CDR3 in amino acids: CASSIAGRGHEQYF. The CDR3 coding sequence is TGTGCCAGTAGTATAGCGGGAAGGGGGCATGAGCAGTACTTC.

The chain links TRBV7-2 to TRBJ2-1; TRBD1 aligns across 8 bases. Germline CDR1 SGHTA, CDR2 FQGNSA. V shed 1 base, J shed 4 bases, and the junction held 9 bases outside the gene matches. This CDR3 region has 17 residues. The chain's CDR3 is CASSLGSGTGAYNEQFF. The CDR3, as DNA: TGTGCCAGCAGCTTAGGTTCCGGGACAGGAGCTTACAATGAGCAGTTCTTC.

Only a few counts were recorded for this clonotype. J is TRBJ1-1 and V is TRBV29-1; D not certain. With 6 bases removed from V and 8 bases from J, the gap between germline ends came to 13 bases. The germline CDR1 and CDR2 sequences are SQVTM and ANQGSEA. The CDR3 runs 11 residues. CDR3 sequence (DNA): TGCAGCGTGTTTGGGGTTTCCGAAGCTTTCTTT. Its translation is CSVFGVSEAFF.

The chain employs TRBV6-5 and TRBJ2-7, with 8 bases fitting TRBD1. Germline V gene sequence: CDR1 MNHEY, CDR2 SVGAGI. The CDR3 contains 15 residues. The V gene end was trimmed by 2 bases and the J gene end by 0 bases; junction bases not matched to a gene: 3. The CDR3 coding sequence is TGTGCCAGCAGTTACCGGACAGGGATCTCCTACGAGCAGTACTTC. Its translation is CASSYRTGISYEQYF.

This clonotype was recorded at least ten times. The chain carries TRBV7-2 and TRBJ1-2, with a possible D match to TRBD1 (6 bases). The CDR3 length is 12 residues. Germline V gene sequence: CDR1 SGHTA, CDR2 FQGNSA. The V and J ends lost 5 bases and 10 bases respectively, with 14 bases between them. The CDR3 region is CASSPHRESYTF. As DNA, the CDR3 is TGTGCCAGCAGCCCCCACAGGGAATCCTACACCTTC. The full variable domain, with the rest looked up from reference TRBV7-2 and TRBJ1-2, is GAGVSQSPSNKVTEKGKDVELRCDPISGHTALYWYRQSLGQGLEFLIYFQGNSAPDKSGLPSDRFSAERTGGSVSTLTIQRTQQEDSAVYLCASSPHRESYTFGSGTRLTVV.

The table lists this clonotype with many counts. The chain links TRBV5-4 to TRBJ2-1; perhaps D is TRBD1 or TRBD2 (5 bases each). Trimming left V 4 bases short and J 0 bases short, with 11 bases between. This CDR3 is 15 amino acids long. Germline CDR1 reads SGHNT; CDR2 reads YYREEE (reference sequence). Written as DNA, the CDR3 is TGTGCCAGCAGCGCCGGGACGGACTCCTACAATGAGCAGTTCTTC. As protein: CASSAGTDSYNEQFF.

The chain recombines TRBV5-5 with TRBJ2-3; a weak D match, TRBD2 (6 bases). The V and J ends lost 1 base and 6 bases respectively, with 18 bases between them. The CDR3 contains 16 residues. The germline V gene encodes CDR1 SGHKS and CDR2 YYEKEE (reference sequence). CDR3 bases: TGTGCCAGCAGCTTGCTGGGACTCCCGAGGAGGGATACGCAGTATTTT. The encoded protein is CASSLLGLPRRDTQYF.

V is TRBV11-3 and J is TRBJ1-1; 7 nucleotides agree with TRBD1. In germline, CDR1 is SGHNT, CDR2 YENEEA. The ends lost 3 bases at V and 3 bases at J; junction bases unmatched: 7. This CDR3 spans 15 amino acids. For the CDR3, the DNA is TGTGCCAGCAGCTTTCGGGGGCAGGGGGACACTGAAGCTTTCTTT. This encodes CASSFRGQGDTEAFF.

V is TRBV28 and J is TRBJ1-6; D is ambiguous. CDR1 and CDR2 (germline): MDHEN, SYDVKM. Trimming removed 3 bases at V and 10 bases at J, with 22 bases between. The CDR3 is 17 residues long. The CDR3 region is CASSFRASTGWGSPLHF. Here the CDR3 DNA reads TGTGCCAGCAGTTTCCGGGCTAGTACCGGGTGGGGATCACCCCTCCACTTT.

This chain links TRBV19 with TRBJ1-3; TRBD1 agrees at 8 bases. V lost 3 bases, J lost 0 bases, and 13 bases stayed unmatched. CDR3 length: 19 residues. CDR1 LNHDA and CDR2 SQIVND come from the germline V gene (reference sequence). The CDR3: CASSMEDRARFSSGNTIYF. As DNA, the CDR3 is TGTGCCAGTAGTATGGAGGACAGGGCCCGTTTTTCCTCTGGAAACACCATATATTTT.

This clonotype came up a few times. The gene calls are TRBV6-2 or TRBV6-3 and TRBJ2-6; maybe TRBD2 (6 bases). The CDR3 loop spans 20 amino acids. Germline CDR1 is MNHEY and CDR2 is SVGEGT. Trimming cost V 2 bases and J 1 base, with 21 bases left between them. The DNA for the CDR3 is TGTGCCAGCAGTTACGACCCCCGGGAGATCAAGGCGTCTGGGGCCAACGTCCTGACTTTC. Its translation: CASSYDPREIKASGANVLTF.

This clonotype was found many times. The chain combines TRBV4-3 with TRBJ2-2; TRBD2 matches 7 bases. Germline values: CDR1 LGHNA, CDR2 YSLEER. The length of the CDR3 is 17 residues. V lost 0 bases, J lost 4 bases, and 8 bases stayed unmatched. CDR3 sequence reads: CASSQEVGGVGTGELFF. CDR3 sequence (DNA): TGCGCCAGCAGCCAAGAGGTGGGAGGGGTCGGCACCGGGGAGCTGTTTTTT.